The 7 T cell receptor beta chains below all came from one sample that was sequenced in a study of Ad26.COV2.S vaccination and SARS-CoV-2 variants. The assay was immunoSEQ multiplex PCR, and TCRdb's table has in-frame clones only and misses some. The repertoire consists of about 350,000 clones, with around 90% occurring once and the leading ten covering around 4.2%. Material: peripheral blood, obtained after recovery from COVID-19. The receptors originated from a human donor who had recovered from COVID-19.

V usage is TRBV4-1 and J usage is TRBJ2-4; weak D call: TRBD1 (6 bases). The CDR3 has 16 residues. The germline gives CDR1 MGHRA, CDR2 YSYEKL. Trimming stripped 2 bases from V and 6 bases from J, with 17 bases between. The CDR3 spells CASSQPRSGVGNIQYF. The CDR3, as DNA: TGCGCCAGCAGCCAACCAAGGTCAGGGGTGGGAAACATTCAGTACTTC.

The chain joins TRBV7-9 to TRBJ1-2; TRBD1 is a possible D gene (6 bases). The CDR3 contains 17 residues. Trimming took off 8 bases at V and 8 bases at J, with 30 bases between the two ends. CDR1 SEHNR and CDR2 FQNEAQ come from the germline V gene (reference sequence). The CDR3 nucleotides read TGTGCCAGCCTGGGGGCGGACATTGTACGCTCCAGGTGGGGCTACACCTTC. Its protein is CASLGADIVRSRWGYTF.

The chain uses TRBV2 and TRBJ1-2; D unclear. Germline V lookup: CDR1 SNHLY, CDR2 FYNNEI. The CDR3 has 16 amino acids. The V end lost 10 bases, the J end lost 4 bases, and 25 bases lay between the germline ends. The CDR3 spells CANLRENVSSVYGYTF. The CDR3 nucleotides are TGTGCCAACCTTAGGGAGAACGTGTCGTCTGTCTATGGCTACACCTTC.

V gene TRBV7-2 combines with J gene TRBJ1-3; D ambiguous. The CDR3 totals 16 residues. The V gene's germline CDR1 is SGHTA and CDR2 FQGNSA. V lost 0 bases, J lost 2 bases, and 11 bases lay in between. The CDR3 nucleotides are TGTGCCAGCAGCTTAGCGACAACAACAGCTGGAAACACCATATATTTT. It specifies CASSLATTTAGNTIYF.

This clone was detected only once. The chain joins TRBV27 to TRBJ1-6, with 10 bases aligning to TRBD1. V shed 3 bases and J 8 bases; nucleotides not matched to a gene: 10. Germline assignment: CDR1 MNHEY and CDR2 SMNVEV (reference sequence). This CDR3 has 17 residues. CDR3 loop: CASSLSRDRGWYSPLHF. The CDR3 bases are TGTGCCAGCAGTTTGTCCCGGGACAGGGGTTGGTATTCACCCCTCCACTTT.

Written as DNA, the CDR3 is TGTGCCAGCAGCTTGGAGATAGCTAAAGATACGCAGTATTTT. Its translation is CASSLEIAKDTQYF. V and J are TRBV5-4 and TRBJ2-3; D uncertain. V gave up 0 bases and J gave up 5 bases, with 10 bases separating them. CDR1 is SGHNT, CDR2 YYREEE, per germline (reference sequence). The CDR3 has 14 residues.

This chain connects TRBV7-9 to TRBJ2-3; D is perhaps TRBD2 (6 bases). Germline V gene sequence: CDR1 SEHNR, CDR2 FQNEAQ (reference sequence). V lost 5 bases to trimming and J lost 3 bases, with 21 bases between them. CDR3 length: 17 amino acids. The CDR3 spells CASSHTRAVRGTDTQYF. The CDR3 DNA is TGTGCCAGCAGCCACACCCGGGCGGTCCGGGGGACAGATACGCAGTATTTT.